This T cell receptor (beta chain) emerged from a study of cytomegalovirus exposure and HLA in healthy donors. Notes on the study in general: There were 164 TCR beta chains listed as cytomegalovirus-associated.

Produced via immunoSEQ multiplex PCR; TCRdb's table is partial and in-frame only. Here the sample spans tens of thousands of clones, around 97% being singletons. Per germline, CDR1 SGHTA and CDR2 FQGTGA. The CDR3 totals 13 residues. The ends were cut back, 5 bases at V and 1 base at J, with 9 bases in the middle. This clone was recorded only once. The target antigen is unknown. The sequenced sample consisted of PBMCs. The chain recombines TRBV7-3 with TRBJ2-7; TRBD1 is a possible D gene (5 bases). The source of this sequence is a woman younger than 35 in good health and CMV-seropositive. DNA of the CDR3: TGTGCCAGCAGCCCAGGGAATTCCTACGAGCAGTACTTC. Translated, it gives CASSPGNSYEQYF.